This T cell receptor (beta chain) was recovered during a study of monozygotic twins with inflammatory bowel disease. UMIs bearing a 6-nucleotide sample barcode were added through template switching. With the 5' RACE reads reprocessed, TCRdb shows one record per CDR3 protein and no DNA. The sample holds some 150,000 distinct CDR3 sequences. Study-wide findings and caveats: The authors found no support for a single strong IBD-associated signal or clonotype.

Turning to this clonotype: As yet, its antigen is unknown.

The CDR3 is 14 residues long. Germline V CDR1 and CDR2: MDHEN, SYDVKM. The clonotype comes from a human donor with ulcerative colitis or Crohn's disease, or a healthy co-twin of an affected twin (not recorded which). This chain joins TRBV28 and TRBJ1-4; TCRdb proposes TRBD1, but this gene call is untestable without DNA. Sequencing was carried out using blood. The CDR3 protein is CASSLGGVHEKLFF.